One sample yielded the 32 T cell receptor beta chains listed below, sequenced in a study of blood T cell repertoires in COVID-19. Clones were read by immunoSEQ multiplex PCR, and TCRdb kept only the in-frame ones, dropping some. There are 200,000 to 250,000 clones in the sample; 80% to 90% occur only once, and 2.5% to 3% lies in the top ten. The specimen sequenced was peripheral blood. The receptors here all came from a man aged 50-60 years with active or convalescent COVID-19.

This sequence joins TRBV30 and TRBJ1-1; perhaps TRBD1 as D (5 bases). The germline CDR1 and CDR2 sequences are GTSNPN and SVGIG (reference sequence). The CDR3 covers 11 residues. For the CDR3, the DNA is TGTGCTAGCGGCCTCCCGGGGACGGCTTTCTTT. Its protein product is CASGLPGTAFF.

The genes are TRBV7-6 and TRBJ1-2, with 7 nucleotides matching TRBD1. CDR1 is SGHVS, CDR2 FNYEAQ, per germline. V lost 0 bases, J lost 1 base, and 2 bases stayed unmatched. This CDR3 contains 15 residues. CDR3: CASSLAAGGNYGYTF. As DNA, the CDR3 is TGTGCCAGCAGCTTAGCCGCAGGGGGTAACTATGGCTACACCTTC.

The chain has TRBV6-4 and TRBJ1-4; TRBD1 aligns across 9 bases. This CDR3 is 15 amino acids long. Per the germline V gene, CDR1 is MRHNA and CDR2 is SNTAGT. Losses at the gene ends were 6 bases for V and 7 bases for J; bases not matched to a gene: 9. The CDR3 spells CASRGGTGRIEKLFF. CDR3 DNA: TGTGCCAGCAGGGGTGGGACAGGGCGGATTGAAAAACTGTTTTTT.

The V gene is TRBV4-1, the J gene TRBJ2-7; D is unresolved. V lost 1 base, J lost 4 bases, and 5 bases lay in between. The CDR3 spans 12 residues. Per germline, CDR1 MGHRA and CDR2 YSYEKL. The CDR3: CASSQVGYEQYF. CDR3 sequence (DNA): TGCGCCAGCAGCCAAGTCGGTTACGAGCAGTACTTC.

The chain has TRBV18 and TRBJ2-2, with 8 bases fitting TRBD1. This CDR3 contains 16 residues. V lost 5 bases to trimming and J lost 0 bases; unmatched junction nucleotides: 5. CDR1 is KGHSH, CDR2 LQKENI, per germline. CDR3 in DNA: TGTGCCAGCTCAAGACAGGGGTCGGCGAACACCGGGGAGCTGTTTTTT. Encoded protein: CASSRQGSANTGELFF.

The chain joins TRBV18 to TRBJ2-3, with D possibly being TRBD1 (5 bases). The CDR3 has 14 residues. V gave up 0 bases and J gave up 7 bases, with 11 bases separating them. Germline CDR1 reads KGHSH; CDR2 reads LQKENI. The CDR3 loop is CASSPPTGANTQYF. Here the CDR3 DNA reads TGTGCCAGCTCACCACCAACAGGAGCCAATACGCAGTATTTT.

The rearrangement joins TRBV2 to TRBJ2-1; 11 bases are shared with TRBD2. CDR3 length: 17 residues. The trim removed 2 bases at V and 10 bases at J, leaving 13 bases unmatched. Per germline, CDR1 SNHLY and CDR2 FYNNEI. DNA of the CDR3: TGTGCCAGCAGTGAAAGGAGAGTAGCGGGAGGGGAAAGAGAGCAGTTCTTC. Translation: CASSERRVAGGEREQFF.

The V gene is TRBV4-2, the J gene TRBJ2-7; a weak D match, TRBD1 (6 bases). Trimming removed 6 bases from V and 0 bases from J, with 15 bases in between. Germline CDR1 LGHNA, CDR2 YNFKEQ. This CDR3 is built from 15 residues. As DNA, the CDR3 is TGTGCCAGCAGTATCAGGGGTTCTAGCTCCTACGAGCAGTACTTC. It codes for CASSIRGSSSYEQYF.

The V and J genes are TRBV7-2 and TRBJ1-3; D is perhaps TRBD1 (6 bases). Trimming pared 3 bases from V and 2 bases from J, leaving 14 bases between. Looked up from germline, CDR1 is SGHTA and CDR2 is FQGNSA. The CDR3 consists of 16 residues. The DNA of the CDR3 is TGTGCCAGCAGCTTGGGACCTCCAGGGGCTGGAAACACCATATATTTT. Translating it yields CASSLGPPGAGNTIYF.

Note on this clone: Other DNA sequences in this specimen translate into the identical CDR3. Here the CDR3 DNA reads TGTGCCAGCAGCCACGGAGACAGAGGGGACAGGGAGACCCAGTACTTC. It is translated as CASSHGDRGDRETQYF. This rearrangement joins TRBV14 to TRBJ2-5; TRBD1 matches 8 bases. The CDR3 has 16 amino acids. J was trimmed by 5 bases and V by 3 bases; bases with no gene match: 11. CDR1 SGHDN and CDR2 FVKESK come from the germline V gene.

This chain's CDR3 is CASSEVAGGGAYEQYF. The DNA of the CDR3 is TGTGCCAGCAGTGAGGTCGCGGGCGGGGGGGCCTACGAGCAGTACTTC. This chain links TRBV2 with TRBJ2-7, with 9 bases aligning to TRBD2. Germline V CDR1 and CDR2: SNHLY, FYNNEI. The V gene end was trimmed by 3 bases and the J gene end by 2 bases; junction bases not matched to a gene: 8. CDR3 length: 16 amino acids.

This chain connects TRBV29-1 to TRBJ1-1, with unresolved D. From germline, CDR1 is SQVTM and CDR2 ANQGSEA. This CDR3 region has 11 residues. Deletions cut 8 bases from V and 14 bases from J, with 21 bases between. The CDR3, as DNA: TGCAGCTCTGGAGAGGGTACAGAGGTCTTCTTT. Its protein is CSSGEGTEVFF.

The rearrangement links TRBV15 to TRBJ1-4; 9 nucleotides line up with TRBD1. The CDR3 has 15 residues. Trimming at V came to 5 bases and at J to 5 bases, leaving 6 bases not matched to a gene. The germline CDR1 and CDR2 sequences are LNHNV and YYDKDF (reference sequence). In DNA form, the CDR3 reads TGTGCCACCAGCCGTCGACAGGGGGGGAATGAAAAACTGTTTTTT. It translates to CATSRRQGGNEKLFF.

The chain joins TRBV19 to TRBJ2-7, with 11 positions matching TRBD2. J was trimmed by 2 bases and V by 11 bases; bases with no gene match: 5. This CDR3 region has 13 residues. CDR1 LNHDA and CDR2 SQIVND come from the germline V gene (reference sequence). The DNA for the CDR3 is TGTGCCTCCTCACTAGCGGGAGCCTACGAGCAGTACTTC. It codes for CASSLAGAYEQYF.

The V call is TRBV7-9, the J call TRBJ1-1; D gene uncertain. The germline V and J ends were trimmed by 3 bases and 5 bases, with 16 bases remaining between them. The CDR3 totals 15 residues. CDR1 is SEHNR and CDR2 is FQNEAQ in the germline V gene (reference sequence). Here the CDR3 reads CASSFLTKTGTEAFF. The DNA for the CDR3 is TGTGCCAGCAGCTTCCTGACTAAAACTGGTACTGAAGCTTTCTTT.

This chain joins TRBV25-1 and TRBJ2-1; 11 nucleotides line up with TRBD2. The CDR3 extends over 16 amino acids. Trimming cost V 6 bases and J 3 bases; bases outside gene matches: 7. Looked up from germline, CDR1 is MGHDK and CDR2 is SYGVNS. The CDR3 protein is CASRATSGGYYNEQFF. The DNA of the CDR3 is TGTGCCAGCAGGGCCACTAGCGGGGGTTACTACAATGAGCAGTTCTTC.

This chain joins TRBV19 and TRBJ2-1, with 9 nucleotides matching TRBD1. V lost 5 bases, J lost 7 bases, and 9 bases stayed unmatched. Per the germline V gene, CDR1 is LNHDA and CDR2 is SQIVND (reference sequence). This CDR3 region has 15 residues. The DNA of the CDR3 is TGTGCCAGTAGTCTCGACCCGGGGACAGGGAATGAGCAGTTCTTC. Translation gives CASSLDPGTGNEQFF. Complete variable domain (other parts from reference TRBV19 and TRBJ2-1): DGGITQSPKYLFRKEGQNVTLSCEQNLNHDAMYWYRQDPGQGLRLIYYSQIVNDFQKGDIAEGYSVSREKKESFPLTVTSAQKNPTAFYLCASSLDPGTGNEQFFGPGTRLTVL.

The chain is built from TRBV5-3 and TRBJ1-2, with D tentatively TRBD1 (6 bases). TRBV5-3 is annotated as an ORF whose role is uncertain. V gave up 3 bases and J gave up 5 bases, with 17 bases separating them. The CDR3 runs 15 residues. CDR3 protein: CARSSWTANTYGYTF. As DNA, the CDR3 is TGTGCCAGAAGCTCGTGGACAGCCAACACGTATGGCTACACCTTC.

The CDR3 region is CASSGDKANYGYTF. CDR3 sequence (DNA): TGTGCCAGCAGTGGGGACAAAGCTAACTATGGCTACACCTTC. The chain employs TRBV2 and TRBJ1-2; TRBD1 is a possible D gene (6 bases). This CDR3 comprises 14 residues. The V gene's germline CDR1 is SNHLY and CDR2 FYNNEI. V was shortened by 4 bases and J by 0 bases, with 9 bases between the two germline ends.

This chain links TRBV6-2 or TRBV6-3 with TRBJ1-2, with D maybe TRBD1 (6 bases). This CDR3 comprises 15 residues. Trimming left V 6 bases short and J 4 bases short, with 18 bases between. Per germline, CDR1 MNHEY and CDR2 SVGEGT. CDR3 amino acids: CASSLQGLVSYGYTF. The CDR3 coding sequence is TGTGCCAGCAGCCTTCAGGGGCTGGTAAGCTATGGCTACACCTTC.

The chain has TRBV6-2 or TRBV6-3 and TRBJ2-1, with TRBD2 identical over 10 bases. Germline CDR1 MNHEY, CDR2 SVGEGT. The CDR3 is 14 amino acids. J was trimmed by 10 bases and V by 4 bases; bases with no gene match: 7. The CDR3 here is CASSSSGGGSEQFF. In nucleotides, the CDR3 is TGTGCCAGCAGTTCCAGCGGGGGGGGGAGCGAGCAGTTCTTC.

This CDR3 is CASSSKREEALDTQYF. The CDR3 bases are TGTGCCAGCAGCTCAAAGCGGGAGGAGGCTCTGGATACGCAGTATTTT. The chain recombines TRBV13 with TRBJ2-3; 9 bases line up with TRBD2. This CDR3 comprises 16 residues. Trimming cost V 4 bases and J 6 bases; bases outside gene matches: 11. Germline CDR1 reads PRHDT; CDR2 reads FYEKMQ (reference sequence).

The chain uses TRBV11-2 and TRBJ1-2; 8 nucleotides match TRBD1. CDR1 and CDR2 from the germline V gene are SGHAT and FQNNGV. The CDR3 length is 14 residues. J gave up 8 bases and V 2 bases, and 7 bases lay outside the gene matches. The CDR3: CASSLYGQGAGYTF. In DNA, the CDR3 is TGTGCCAGCAGCTTATACGGGCAGGGGGCGGGCTACACCTTC.

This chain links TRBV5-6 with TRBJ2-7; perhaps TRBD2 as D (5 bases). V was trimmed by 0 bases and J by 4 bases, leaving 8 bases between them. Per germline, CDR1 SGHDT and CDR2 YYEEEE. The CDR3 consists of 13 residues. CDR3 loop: CASSLDRGYEQYF. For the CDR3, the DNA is TGTGCCAGCAGCTTGGATAGAGGGTACGAGCAGTACTTC.

In nucleotides, the CDR3 is TGTGCCAGCAGCCCTCCTTCAGGACAGGGCTCCTACGAGCAGTACTTC. This encodes CASSPPSGQGSYEQYF. The rearrangement joins TRBV7-9 to TRBJ2-7, with 8 bases aligning to TRBD1. V shed 5 bases, J shed 0 bases, and the junction held 9 bases outside the gene matches. The CDR3 is 16 amino acids. Germline V gene data show CDR1 as SEHNR and CDR2 as FQNEAQ (reference sequence).

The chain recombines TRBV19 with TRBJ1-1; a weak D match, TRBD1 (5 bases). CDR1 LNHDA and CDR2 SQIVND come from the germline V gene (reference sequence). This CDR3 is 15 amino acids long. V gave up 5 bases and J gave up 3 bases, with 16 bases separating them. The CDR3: CASSARATADTEAFF. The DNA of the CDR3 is TGTGCCAGTAGTGCGCGAGCGACAGCAGACACTGAAGCTTTCTTT. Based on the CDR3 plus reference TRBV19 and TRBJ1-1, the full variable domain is DGGITQSPKYLFRKEGQNVTLSCEQNLNHDAMYWYRQDPGQGLRLIYYSQIVNDFQKGDIAEGYSVSREKKESFPLTVTSAQKNPTAFYLCASSARATADTEAFFGQGTRLTVV.

CDR3 coding DNA: TGTGCCAGCAGTTCCGGACAGGGCTATCAGCCCCAGCATTTT. Amino acids: CASSSGQGYQPQHF. The chain carries TRBV6-6 and TRBJ1-5, with 8 bases identical to TRBD1. The CDR3 spans 14 residues. The germline V gene encodes CDR1 MNHNY and CDR2 SVGAGI (reference sequence). V gave up 4 bases and J gave up 5 bases; unmatched junction bases: 4.

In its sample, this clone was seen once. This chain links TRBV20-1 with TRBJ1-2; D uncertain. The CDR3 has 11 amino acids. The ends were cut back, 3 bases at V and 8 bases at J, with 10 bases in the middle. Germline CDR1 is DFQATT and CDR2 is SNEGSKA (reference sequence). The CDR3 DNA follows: TGCAGTGCTAGTTCGCGGGTCGGCTACACCTTC. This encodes CSASSRVGYTF.

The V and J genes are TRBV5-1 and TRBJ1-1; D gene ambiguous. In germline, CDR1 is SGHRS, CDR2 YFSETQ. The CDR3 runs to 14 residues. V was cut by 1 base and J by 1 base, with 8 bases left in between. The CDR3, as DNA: TGCGCCAGCAGCTTGCCTTCTTCGAACACTGAAGCTTTCTTT. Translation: CASSLPSSNTEAFF.

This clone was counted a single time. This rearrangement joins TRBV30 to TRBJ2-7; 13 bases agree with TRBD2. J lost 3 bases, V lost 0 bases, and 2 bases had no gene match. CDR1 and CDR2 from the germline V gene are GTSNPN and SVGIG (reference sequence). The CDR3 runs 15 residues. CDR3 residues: CAWSVRTSGGYEQYF. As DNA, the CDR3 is TGTGCCTGGAGTGTACGGACTAGCGGGGGCTACGAGCAGTACTTC. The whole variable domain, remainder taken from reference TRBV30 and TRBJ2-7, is SQTIHQWPATLVQPVGSPLSLECTVEGTSNPNLYWYRQAAGRGLQLLFYSVGIGQISSEVPQNLSASRPQDRQFILSSKKLLLSDSGFYLCAWSVRTSGGYEQYFGPGTRLTVT.

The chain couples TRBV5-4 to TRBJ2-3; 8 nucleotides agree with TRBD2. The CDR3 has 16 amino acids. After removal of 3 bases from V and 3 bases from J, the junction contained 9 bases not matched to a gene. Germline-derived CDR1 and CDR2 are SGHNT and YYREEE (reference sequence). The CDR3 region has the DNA TGTGCCAGCAGCTCAGCCGGGACTAGGAGTACAGATACGCAGTATTTT. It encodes CASSSAGTRSTDTQYF.

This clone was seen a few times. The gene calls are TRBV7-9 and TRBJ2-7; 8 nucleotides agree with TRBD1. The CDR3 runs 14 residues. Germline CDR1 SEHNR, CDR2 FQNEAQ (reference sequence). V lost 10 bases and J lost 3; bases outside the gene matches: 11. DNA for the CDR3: TGTGCCACCCCCCCTTACGGACAGGGCTACGAGCAGTACTTC. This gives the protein CATPPYGQGYEQYF.